Presented here are 22 T cell receptor beta chains from one specimen sequenced in a study of cytomegalovirus exposure and HLA in healthy donors. Profiled with immunoSEQ multiplex PCR; TCRdb holds only in-frame clones, not every one. The table includes around 150,000 clones, 88% detected once. Specimen: PBMCs. All receptors come from a man between 18 and 35 years old in good health and CMV-seronegative.

This rearrangement joins TRBV5-4 to TRBJ1-1; TRBD1 matches 11 bases. The germline CDR1 and CDR2 sequences are SGHNT and YYREEE (reference sequence). Trimming removed 4 bases from V and 4 bases from J; junction bases left unmatched: 9. The CDR3 loop spans 16 amino acids. CDR3 nucleotides: TGTGCCAGCAGCGGGACAGGGGGTCATTATATCACTGAAGCTTTCTTT. It translates to CASSGTGGHYITEAFF.

The chain carries TRBV5-1 and TRBJ2-3; 11 bases map to TRBD2. Germline values: CDR1 SGHRS, CDR2 YFSETQ. The J segment lost 3 bases and the V segment lost 3 bases, leaving 6 bases of the junction unmatched. The CDR3 extends over 16 amino acids. The CDR3 DNA sequence: TGCGCCAGCAGCTGGACTAGCGGGCCAAGGACAGATACGCAGTATTTT. It translates to CASSWTSGPRTDTQYF.

The chain joins TRBV10-3 to TRBJ2-7; 9 positions agree with TRBD1. Trimming removed 10 bases from V and 3 bases from J; junction bases left unmatched: 13. The CDR3 has 15 residues. Germline V gene data show CDR1 as ENHRY and CDR2 as SYGVKD. Here the CDR3 DNA reads TGTGCCAGCGCCGGGACCGGGACAGGGCACTACGAGCAGTACTTC. It is translated as CASAGTGTGHYEQYF.

This clone was found once. V is TRBV28 and J is TRBJ1-5; 7 nucleotides match TRBD1. The CDR3 sequence is 14 residues long. Germline CDR1 reads MDHEN; CDR2 reads SYDVKM. The J segment lost 3 bases and the V segment lost 10 bases, leaving 9 bases of the junction unmatched. The CDR3 bases are TGTGCCACAGGGGGACCGTTACTCAATCAGCCCCAGCATTTT. This codes for CATGGPLLNQPQHF.

This clone was found once. The gene calls are TRBV29-1 and TRBJ2-1; D perhaps matches TRBD1 (6 bases). Germline CDR1 and CDR2: SQVTM and ANQGSEA. This CDR3 comprises 11 residues. V lost 3 bases and J lost 9, with 9 bases in between. DNA of the CDR3: TGCAGCGTTGACCAGGGGATTGAGCAGTTCTTC. Translating it yields CSVDQGIEQFF.

This clone was found once. V gene TRBV19 combines with J gene TRBJ2-7; weak D call: TRBD2 (5 bases). The germline V and J ends were trimmed by 4 bases and 0 bases, with 10 bases remaining between them. Germline V gives CDR1 LNHDA, CDR2 SQIVND (reference sequence). The CDR3 runs 14 residues. The CDR3 DNA reads as TGTGCCAGTAGTAGTACGGGATCCTCCTACGAGCAGTACTTC. Its protein is CASSSTGSSYEQYF.

V usage is TRBV4-1 and J usage is TRBJ2-1, with 8 bases that match TRBD2. The CDR3 loop spans 17 amino acids. V lost 0 bases and J lost 9; bases outside the gene matches: 13. CDR1 and CDR2 (germline): MGHRA, YSYEKL. The CDR3 sequence: CASSQDPTGGAGTEQFF. In DNA, the CDR3 is TGCGCCAGCAGCCAAGATCCGACGGGAGGGGCTGGGACTGAGCAGTTCTTC.

The chain carries TRBV5-6 and TRBJ2-7; possibly TRBD2 for D (6 bases). The V gene's germline CDR1 is SGHDT and CDR2 YYEEEE. The CDR3 consists of 14 residues. V was cut by 2 bases and J by 0 bases, with 9 bases left in between. The CDR3 bases are TGTGCCAGCAGCTTCGTCGGGAGCTCCTACGAGCAGTACGTC. Translated, it gives CASSFVGSSYEQYV.

This clone was observed a single time. The chain uses TRBV18 and TRBJ2-5; 11 bases fit TRBD2. The CDR3 is made up of 16 amino acids. Per germline, CDR1 KGHSH and CDR2 LQKENI. With V trimmed by 3 bases and J by 5 bases, 8 bases remained unmatched. The CDR3 protein is CASSPLAGGPSETQYF. DNA of the CDR3: TGTGCCAGCTCACCGCTAGCGGGGGGCCCAAGTGAGACCCAGTACTTC.

In the case of this clone: A read error may produce the germline difference seen at one junction end. The CDR3 nucleotides are TGTGCCAGCAGGTTGGACAGGGGGGGAAATTCACCCCTCCACTTT. Protein product: CASRLDRGGNSPLHF. The chain joins TRBV5-4 to TRBJ1-6; 10 bases agree with TRBD1. This CDR3 is built from 15 residues. Germline-derived CDR1 and CDR2 are SGHNT and YYREEE (reference sequence).

This chain joins TRBV30 and TRBJ1-2; no reliable D call. V lost 7 bases, J lost 6 bases, and 18 bases lay in between. Germline V CDR1 and CDR2: GTSNPN, SVGIG (reference sequence). This CDR3 is built from 13 residues. The CDR3, as DNA: TGTGCCTCCCCCTCCAGATTACCTGATGGCTACACCTTC. It translates to CASPSRLPDGYTF.

The chain joins TRBV2 to TRBJ1-4; TRBD1 matches at 9 bases. The trim removed 7 bases at V and 3 bases at J, leaving 3 bases unmatched. This CDR3 region has 14 residues. Germline CDR1 reads SNHLY; CDR2 reads FYNNEI. CDR3: CASKQGAANEKLFF. In DNA, the CDR3 is TGTGCCAGCAAACAGGGGGCGGCTAATGAAAAACTGTTTTTT.

The chain recombines TRBV5-1 with TRBJ1-2; TRBD1 aligns across 7 bases. Trimming cost V 6 bases and J 0 bases; bases outside gene matches: 14. Germline loops: CDR1 SGHRS, CDR2 YFSETQ. The CDR3 runs to 17 residues. CDR3 region: CASKKGTEILANYGYTF. For the CDR3, the DNA is TGCGCCAGCAAGAAGGGGACAGAAATTCTAGCTAACTATGGCTACACCTTC. Combining the CDR3 with reference TRBV5-1 and TRBJ1-2 gives the whole variable domain KAGVTQTPRYLIKTRGQQVTLSCSPISGHRSVSWYQQTPGQGLQFLFEYFSETQRNKGNFPGRFSGRQFSNSRSEMNVSTLELGDSALYLCASKKGTEILANYGYTFGSGTRLTVV.

This clone was recorded a few times. The gene calls are TRBV28 and TRBJ1-1; a possible D gene is TRBD1 (6 bases). The CDR3 runs to 12 residues. Germline CDR1 MDHEN, CDR2 SYDVKM. V dropped 8 bases and J dropped 4 bases, with 11 bases sitting between them. CDR3 in DNA: TGTGCCAGCTTGAGGGGGGGCACTGAAGCTTTCTTT. Its protein is CASLRGGTEAFF. The entire variable domain, with the rest obtained from reference TRBV28 and TRBJ1-1, is as follows: DVKVTQSSRYLVKRTGEKVFLECVQDMDHENMFWYRQDPGLGLRLIYFSYDVKMKEKGDIPEGYSVSREKKERFSLILESASTNQTSMYLCASLRGGTEAFFGQGTRLTVV.

The rearrangement links TRBV6-5 to TRBJ2-3; weak D call: TRBD2 (5 bases). The CDR3 runs to 13 residues. Germline CDR1 MNHEY, CDR2 SVGAGI. Trimming left V 4 bases short and J 1 base short, with 6 bases between. In nucleotides, the CDR3 is TGTGCCAGCAGTTCCGGGGGCACAGATACGCAGTATTTT. Translating it yields CASSSGGTDTQYF.

This clone was detected only once. The V and J genes are TRBV18 and TRBJ2-5, with D possibly being TRBD2 (6 bases). Germline CDR1 and CDR2: KGHSH and LQKENI. Trimming pared 1 base from V and 0 bases from J, leaving 12 bases between. The CDR3 spans 16 residues. This CDR3 reads CASSPQDSGNQETQYF. For the CDR3, the DNA is TGTGCCAGCTCACCACAGGATAGCGGCAACCAAGAGACCCAGTACTTC.

The rearrangement links TRBV5-1 to TRBJ2-2; 7 bases line up with TRBD1. The CDR3 length is 16 residues. CDR1 is SGHRS, CDR2 YFSETQ, per germline. Unmatched junction bases numbered 5, after V lost 0 bases and J lost 3 bases. DNA for the CDR3: TGCGCCAGCAGCTTGGGGCAGACAGGGCACACCGGGGAGCTGTTTTTT. It is translated as CASSLGQTGHTGELFF.

The chain links TRBV27 to TRBJ1-2; maybe TRBD1 (5 bases). The CDR3 is made up of 15 amino acids. Germline V gene data show CDR1 as MNHEY and CDR2 as SMNVEV (reference sequence). V was shortened by 6 bases and J by 5 bases, with 19 bases between the two germline ends. The CDR3 coding sequence is TGTGCCAGCAGCTTACTCCCGACAGAGTTATATGGCTACACCTTC. Its protein product is CASSLLPTELYGYTF.

The rearrangement uses TRBV28 and TRBJ1-1, with unresolved D. Looked up from germline, CDR1 is MDHEN and CDR2 is SYDVKM. This CDR3 comprises 15 residues. Trimming removed 7 bases from V and 1 base from J, with 16 bases in between. CDR3 region: CASTQSAPGNTEAFF. In DNA, the CDR3 is TGTGCCAGCACCCAGAGTGCTCCGGGGAACACTGAAGCTTTCTTT.

This chain joins TRBV11-2 and TRBJ1-1; D not certain. CDR1 is SGHAT and CDR2 is FQNNGV in the germline V gene. V was cut by 1 base and J by 6 bases, with 9 bases left in between. The CDR3 length is 13 residues. CDR3 in DNA: TGTGCCAGCAGCTTAGGAGGGAGCCCTGAAGCTTTCTTT. Its translation is CASSLGGSPEAFF.

The chain carries TRBV28 and TRBJ1-2; D is undetermined. Trimming cost V 6 bases and J 8 bases, with 16 bases left between them. The length of the CDR3 is 13 residues. Germline-derived CDR1 and CDR2 are MDHEN and SYDVKM. The DNA of the CDR3 is TGTGCCAGCAGCTACCTAGTGCACGGGGGCTACACCTTC. It yields the protein CASSYLVHGGYTF.

In this sample, this clone turned up once. This chain uses TRBV4-1 with TRBJ1-2; D gene uncertain. The length of the CDR3 is 18 residues. Per the germline V gene, CDR1 is MGHRA and CDR2 is YSYEKL. V was clipped by 0 bases and J by 8 bases, with 25 bases between them. CDR3 coding DNA: TGCGCCAGCAGCCAAGAACTACTTTCAGCGACGCTCGACTGGGGCTACACCTTC. Its translation is CASSQELLSATLDWGYTF.